Listed below are T cell receptor beta chains from one sample, sequenced in a study of blood T cell repertoires in COVID-19. This table comes from immunoSEQ multiplex PCR, and its TCRdb copy is limited to in-frame clones, with some not included. Among around 250,000 clones listed, 80% to 85% were seen once. The sequencing input was peripheral blood. The receptor set was obtained from a woman aged 40 to 50 who had recovered from COVID-19. Each CDR3 is given with its conserved first and last residue. A D gene is named only where the DNA matches it firmly. Clone size appears in some rows only: once, few, many, or a class for an expanded clone.

v_call	j_call	cdr3_length	clone_size	d_call	cdr3_aa	cdr3_nt
TRBV19	TRBJ1-6	16	.	TRBD1	CASSPRQGAGNSPLHF	TGTGCCAGTAGTCCGCGACAGGGGGCGGGTAATTCACCCCTCCACTTT
TRBV9	TRBJ2-5	18	.	TRBD1	CASSVSAGGAGGGETQYF	TGTGCCAGCAGCGTCTCGGCAGGGGGCGCCGGGGGAGGCGAGACCCAGTACTTC
TRBV7-9	TRBJ1-5	15	.	.	CASSPEGLGNQPQHF	TGTGCCAGCAGCCCCGAGGGACTGGGGAATCAGCCCCAGCATTTT
TRBV10-3	TRBJ1-1	15	.	.	CAISEERVMNTEAFF	TGTGCCATCAGTGAGGAGAGGGTCATGAACACTGAAGCTTTCTTT
TRBV10-3	TRBJ2-3	14	.	.	CAISAERSTDTQYF	TGTGCCATCAGTGCGGAGCGGAGCACAGATACGCAGTATTTT
TRBV6-5	TRBJ1-6	13	.	.	CATTVGRSSPLHF	TGTGCCACCACGGTGGGGAGGAGTTCACCCCTCCACTTT
TRBV5-4	TRBJ1-2	13	once	.	CASRHTANYGYTF	TGTGCCAGCAGACATACAGCTAACTATGGCTACACCTTC
TRBV6-1	TRBJ1-4	15	.	TRBD1	CASSDRTGGNEKLFF	TGTGCCAGCAGTGATAGGACAGGCGGGAATGAAAAACTGTTTTTT
TRBV12-5	TRBJ2-5	12	.	.	CASGQNWETQYF	TGTGCTAGTGGCCAAAACTGGGAGACCCAGTACTTC
TRBV7-6	TRBJ1-1	14	.	.	CASSLGDGEAEAFF	TGTGCCAGCAGCTTAGGTGACGGCGAGGCTGAAGCTTTCTTT
TRBV4-2	TRBJ1-2	13	.	TRBD1	CASTTDRAYGYTF	TGTGCCAGCACCACGGACAGGGCCTATGGCTACACCTTC
TRBV28	TRBJ1-5	16	.	TRBD1	CASSLLPGTGGTAQHF	TGTGCCAGCAGTTTATTGCCTGGGACAGGGGGAACGGCCCAGCATTTT
TRBV10-3	TRBJ2-7	15	.	TRBD1	CAAGDRARSSYEQYF	TGTGCCGCCGGGGACAGGGCCCGTTCCTCCTACGAGCAGTACTTC
TRBV5-4	TRBJ2-5	14	many	TRBD2	CASSLARGGETQYF	TGTGCCAGCAGCTTGGCTAGGGGAGGGGAGACCCAGTACTTC
TRBV5-1	TRBJ2-1	15	.	.	CASSLGGGSYNEQFF	TGCGCCAGCAGCTTGGGAGGGGGATCCTACAATGAGCAGTTCTTC
TRBV5-6	TRBJ2-7	16	once	TRBD2	CASSLEGGRLAGEQYF	TGTGCCAGCAGCTTGGAAGGAGGAAGACTAGCGGGGGAGCAGTACTTC